This entry features one T cell receptor (beta chain) sequence. Its specificity is unknown. V lost 0 bases, J lost 7 bases, and 7 bases stayed unmatched. This CDR3 comprises 15 residues. From germline, CDR1 is SGHTA and CDR2 FQGNSA. Donors sampled were nominally healthy, though unrecorded immune exposures were likely. The PCR employed 60 Vbeta primers together with 13 Jbeta primers. Sequencing used immunoSEQ multiplex PCR; TCRdb keeps in-frame clones, though not all of them. The top ten clones hold around 3.6% of a sample with about 130,000 clones, about 80% of them seen once. This specimen comes from a study of cytomegalovirus exposure and HLA in healthy donors. Overall study results and limits: As was reported, the HLA-A and HLA-B alleles of most subjects were accurately predicted from TCR beta sequences. In a later analysis, TCR beta V- and J-gene trimming was associated with a missense DCLRE1C variant. In vitro confirmation showed three CMV-associated chains to be CMV antigen specific.

What was sequenced was PBMCs. This TCR came from a woman aged 35 to 49 in good health and CMV-seronegative. V and J are TRBV7-2 and TRBJ2-7, with 9 bases fitting TRBD2. The CDR3: CASSLAAAGGREQYF. The CDR3 DNA reads as TGTGCCAGCAGCTTAGCAGCAGCGGGAGGTCGAGAGCAGTACTTC.